The 10 T cell receptor beta chains listed next were all sequenced from one sample in a study of cytomegalovirus exposure and HLA in healthy donors listed by TCRdb under 2017. Library prep was done by the immunoSEQ multiplex PCR assay. A mixture of 60 forward primers for TCR Vbeta segments and 13 reverse primers for TCR Jbeta segments was used in the multiplex PCR. TCRdb holds this immuneACCESS table with in-frame rearrangements only. Some clones are missing; in checked studies, unresolved V genes explain under half, and the rest has no known cause. The sample includes about 180,000 clones, with roughly 78% observed a single time. The leading ten clones occupy 1% of the sample. Sequencing used PBMCs. The receptors were gathered from a woman aged 50 to 65 in good health and CMV-seropositive.

V usage is TRBV11-1 and J usage is TRBJ2-5; TRBD2 agrees at 8 bases. In germline, CDR1 is SGHAT, CDR2 FQDESV (reference sequence). Trimming took 8 bases from V and 11 from J; bases not matched to a gene: 13. The CDR3 sequence is 13 residues long. CDR3 in DNA: TGTGCCAGCTCGACCGTCGGGAGGGGGGAGCAGTACTTC. Amino acid sequence: CASSTVGRGEQYF.

This clone appeared once. V is TRBV18 and J is TRBJ1-3, with a tentative D call TRBD1 (6 bases). V was clipped by 0 bases and J by 4 bases, with 19 bases between them. Germline V CDR1 and CDR2: KGHSH, LQKENI. The CDR3 is 18 residues long. The CDR3 nucleotides are TGTGCCAGCTCACCACCGAGGACCCTCAGGGGAGTAGGAAACACCATATATTTT. This encodes CASSPPRTLRGVGNTIYF.

This chain links TRBV29-1 with TRBJ1-1, with D unresolved. Trimming pared 4 bases from V and 3 bases from J, leaving 12 bases between. The CDR3 length is 13 residues. Germline V gene sequence: CDR1 SQVTM, CDR2 ANQGSEA. CDR3 region: CSVVGFRDTEAFF. In DNA, the CDR3 is TGCAGCGTTGTTGGTTTCCGGGACACTGAAGCTTTCTTT.

This chain links TRBV7-8 with TRBJ2-5; 12 nucleotides agree with TRBD2. The better agreement between TRBJ2-7 and the DNA end casts doubt on the J call. The CDR3 totals 15 residues. Per germline, CDR1 SGHVS and CDR2 FQNEAQ. CDR3 DNA sequence: TGTGCCAGCAGCACTAGCGGGGGGAATACCTACGAGCAGTACTTC. Amino acids: CASSTSGGNTYEQYF.

The chain recombines TRBV7-9 with TRBJ2-7; possible D gene TRBD1, 6 bases. Trimming removed 4 bases at V and 6 bases at J, with 10 bases between. The CDR3 is 12 amino acids. In germline, CDR1 is SEHNR, CDR2 FQNEAQ (reference sequence). For the CDR3, the DNA is TGTGCCAGCAGCTCGACAGGTGGCGAGCAGTACTTC. This sequence encodes CASSSTGGEQYF.

The chain links TRBV5-4 to TRBJ1-5, with D unclear. The CDR3 is made up of 14 amino acids. In germline, CDR1 is SGHNT, CDR2 YYREEE (reference sequence). The V gene lost 4 bases and the J gene lost 0 bases, with 8 bases spanning the gap. The chain's CDR3 is CASSDSRSNQPQHF. In DNA, the CDR3 is TGTGCCAGCAGCGACTCACGTAGCAATCAGCCCCAGCATTTT.

The chain has TRBV7-3 and TRBJ2-2, with D possibly being TRBD2 (5 bases). V gave up 2 bases and J gave up 5 bases, with 9 bases separating them. The CDR3 is 14 residues long. CDR1 and CDR2 from the germline V gene are SGHTA and FQGTGA. CDR3 sequence (DNA): TGTGCCAGCAGCTTATTACTAGAGACCGGGGAGCTGTTTTTT. Amino acids: CASSLLLETGELFF.

The chain has TRBV28 and TRBJ2-7; 8 bases are a match to TRBD2. CDR1 and CDR2 (germline): MDHEN, SYDVKM. J lost 2 bases, V lost 3 bases, and 9 bases had no gene match. The CDR3 extends over 16 amino acids. The CDR3 region has the DNA TGTGCCAGCAGTTTTGGGCCGGGAGGGGGGACCTACGAGCAGTACTTC. Protein: CASSFGPGGGTYEQYF.

Worth noting for this clone: One end of the junction is discordant with germline, which a read error may explain. The chain employs TRBV27 and TRBJ2-7; TRBD1 matches 10 bases. This CDR3 contains 14 residues. CDR1 and CDR2 (germline): MNHEY, SMNVEV (reference sequence). The CDR3 loop reads CANSGGQGWREQYF. The DNA of the CDR3 is TGTGCCAACAGTGGGGGACAGGGGTGGAGGGAGCAGTACTTC.

The CDR3 sequence: CATKQGRNPYNEQFF. The CDR3 nucleotides are TGTGCCACTAAACAGGGGAGAAACCCCTACAATGAGCAGTTCTTC. V and J are TRBV15 and TRBJ2-1; 7 bases are shared with TRBD1. V lost 9 bases to trimming and J lost 2 bases; unmatched junction nucleotides: 10. The CDR3 runs 15 residues. Germline CDR1 LNHNV, CDR2 YYDKDF (reference sequence).